What follows are 9 T cell receptor beta chains derived from one specimen sequenced in a study of control samples from healthy donors and cancer patients. Libraries were prepared by immunoSEQ multiplex PCR; TCRdb keeps only in-frame clonotypes and omits some of them. Here the sample spans 90,000 to 110,000 clones, more than 85% being singletons. Sequenced sample: blood. These receptors all come from a woman in her forties or fifties in good health.

The genes are TRBV7-3 and TRBJ1-2; 7 nucleotides align to TRBD1. The CDR3 is made up of 14 amino acids. Germline V gives CDR1 SGHTA, CDR2 FQGTGA. V dropped 5 bases and J dropped 4; count of bases not matched to a gene: 7. CDR3 in DNA: TGTGCCAGCAGCCCAGGGGGTGGAAGCTATGGCTACACCTTC. Protein product: CASSPGGGSYGYTF.

Points on this clone: Its ends do not fully match the called genes, so a read error is possible. The V call is TRBV6-1, the J call TRBJ2-1; the D gene is possibly TRBD1 (5 bases). Per the germline V gene, CDR1 is MNHNS and CDR2 is SASEGT. This CDR3 region has 13 residues. CDR3 DNA: TGTGCCAGCGGTGACAGTAGGTACAATGAGCAGTTCTTC. Its translation: CASGDSRYNEQFF.

The chain combines TRBV4-1 with TRBJ2-7; D remains ambiguous. V dropped 0 bases and J dropped 1 base, with 7 bases sitting between them. The V gene's germline CDR1 is MGHRA and CDR2 YSYEKL. This CDR3 comprises 14 residues. The CDR3 reads CASSQESRSYEQYF. The CDR3 DNA reads TGCGCCAGCAGCCAAGAGTCCCGGTCCTACGAGCAGTACTTC.

This chain links TRBV6-5 with TRBJ1-1; D uncertain. Trimming took off 7 bases at V and 1 base at J, with 10 bases between the two ends. CDR1 MNHEY and CDR2 SVGAGI come from the germline V gene. The length of the CDR3 is 13 residues. CDR3 nucleotides: TGTGCCAGCATAATAGGTCGGAACACTGAAGCTTTCTTT. This encodes CASIIGRNTEAFF.

This clone appeared a single time. Here the CDR3 reads CASSLRGQLSGANVLTF. CDR3 DNA: TGTGCCAGCAGCCTTAGGGGACAACTCTCTGGGGCCAACGTCCTGACTTTC. The chain joins TRBV9 to TRBJ2-6; weak D call: TRBD1 (6 bases). The V and J ends lost 4 bases and 0 bases respectively, with 14 bases between them. This CDR3 is 17 amino acids long. Germline CDR1 SGDLS, CDR2 YYNGEE.

The chain is built from TRBV6-5 and TRBJ2-1, with D unresolved. This CDR3 region has 12 residues. Germline lookup yields CDR1 MNHEY and CDR2 SVGAGI. With 7 bases removed from V and 3 bases from J, the gap between germline ends came to 7 bases. The chain's CDR3 is CASTSLYNEQFF. CDR3 bases: TGTGCCAGCACCTCCCTCTACAATGAGCAGTTCTTC.

The rearrangement joins TRBV11-2 to TRBJ2-2; D is unresolved. The CDR3 totals 13 residues. Germline CDR1 and CDR2: SGHAT and FQNNGV. The germline V and J ends were trimmed by 1 base and 4 bases, with 4 bases remaining between them. CDR3 region: CASSLGGTGELFF. CDR3 DNA sequence: TGTGCCAGCAGCTTAGGGGGCACCGGGGAGCTGTTTTTT.

The V call is TRBV19, the J call TRBJ2-7; the D gene is possibly TRBD2 (5 bases). Germline CDR1 reads LNHDA; CDR2 reads SQIVND (reference sequence). The V and J ends lost 5 bases and 2 bases respectively, with 19 bases between them. The CDR3 length is 16 residues. In DNA form, the CDR3 reads TGTGCCAGTAGTCGTACCCATCGGACTCTCACCTACGAGCAGTACTTC. Amino acid sequence: CASSRTHRTLTYEQYF.

On this clone itself: The junction differs from germline at one of its ends, possibly a read error. The chain recombines TRBV7-3 with TRBJ2-1; the match to TRBD2 covers 8 bases. The germline V gene has CDR1 SGHTA and CDR2 FQGTGA. This CDR3 region has 15 residues. CDR3 nucleotide sequence: TGTGCCAGCAGCTTTACTAGCGGCCTCTACAATGGGCAGTTCTTC. Its protein product is CASSFTSGLYNGQFF.